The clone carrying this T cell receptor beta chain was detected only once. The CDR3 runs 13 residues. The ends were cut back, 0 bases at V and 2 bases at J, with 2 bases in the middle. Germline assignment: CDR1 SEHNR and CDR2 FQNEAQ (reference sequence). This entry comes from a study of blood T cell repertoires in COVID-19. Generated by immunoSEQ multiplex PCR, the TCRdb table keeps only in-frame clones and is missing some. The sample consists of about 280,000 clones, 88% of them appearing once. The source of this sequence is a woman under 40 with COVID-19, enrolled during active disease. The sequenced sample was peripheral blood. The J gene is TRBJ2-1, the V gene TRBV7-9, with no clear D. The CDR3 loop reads CASSLATYNEQFF. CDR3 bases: TGTGCCAGCAGCTTAGCCACCTACAATGAGCAGTTCTTC. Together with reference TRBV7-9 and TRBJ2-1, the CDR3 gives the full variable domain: DTGVSQNPRHKITKRGQNVTFRCDPISEHNRLYWYRQTLGQGPEFLTYFQNEAQLEKSRLLSDRFSAERPKGSFSTLEIQRTEQGDSAMYLCASSLATYNEQFFGPGTRLTVL.